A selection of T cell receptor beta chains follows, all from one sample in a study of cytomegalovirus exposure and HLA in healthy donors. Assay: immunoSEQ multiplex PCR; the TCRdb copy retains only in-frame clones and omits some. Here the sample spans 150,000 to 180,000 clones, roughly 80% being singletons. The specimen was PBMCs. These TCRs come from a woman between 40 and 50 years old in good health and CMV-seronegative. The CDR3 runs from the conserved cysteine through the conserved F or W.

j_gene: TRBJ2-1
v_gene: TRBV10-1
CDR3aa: CASSDHGTNEQFF

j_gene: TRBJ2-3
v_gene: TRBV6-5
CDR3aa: CASSYLAGANTQYF

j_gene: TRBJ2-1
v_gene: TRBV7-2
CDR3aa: CASSLERGGFNEQFF

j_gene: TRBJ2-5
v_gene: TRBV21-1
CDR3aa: CASSNLVEETQYF

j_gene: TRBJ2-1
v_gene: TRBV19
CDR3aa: CASSLTARGINEQFF

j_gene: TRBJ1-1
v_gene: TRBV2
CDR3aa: CASSAVQGLTEAFF

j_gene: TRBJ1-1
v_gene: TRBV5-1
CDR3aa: CASSLGGGNTEAFF

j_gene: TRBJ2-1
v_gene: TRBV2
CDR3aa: CASSTALRGFF

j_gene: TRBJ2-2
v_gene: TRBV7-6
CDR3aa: CASSFAGVGGQNTGELFF

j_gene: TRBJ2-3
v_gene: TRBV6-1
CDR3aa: CASTVTGGGGDTQYF

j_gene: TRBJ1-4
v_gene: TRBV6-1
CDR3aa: CASSEAPGRASEKLFF

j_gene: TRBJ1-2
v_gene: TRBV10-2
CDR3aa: CASSEPGQGNGYTF

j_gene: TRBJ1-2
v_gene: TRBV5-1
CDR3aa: CASSPPRTGEDGYTF

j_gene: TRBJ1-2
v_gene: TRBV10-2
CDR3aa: CASSDLHSFYGYTF

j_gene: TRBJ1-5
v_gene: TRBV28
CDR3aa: CASSPETGGRQPQHF

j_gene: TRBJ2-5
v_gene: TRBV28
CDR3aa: CASTQGSETQYF

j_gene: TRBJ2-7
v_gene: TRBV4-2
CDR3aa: CASSQVGDWREGYEQYF

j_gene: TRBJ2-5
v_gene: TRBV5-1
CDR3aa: CASSLGMGVAGDETQYF

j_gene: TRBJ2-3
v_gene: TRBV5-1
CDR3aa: CASSRGTAGSTDTQYF

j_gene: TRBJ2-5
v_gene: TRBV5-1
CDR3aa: CASSQQGGETQYF

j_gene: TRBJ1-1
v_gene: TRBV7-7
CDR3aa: CASSLQGAETDTEAFF

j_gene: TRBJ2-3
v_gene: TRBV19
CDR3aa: CASSTVTGRTDTQYF

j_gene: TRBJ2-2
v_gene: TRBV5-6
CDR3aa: CASSLWSSGSLTGELFF

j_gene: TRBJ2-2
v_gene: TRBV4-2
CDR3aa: CASSQDLSGTGELFF

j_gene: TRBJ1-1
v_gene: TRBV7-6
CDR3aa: CASSRRGPPTEAFF

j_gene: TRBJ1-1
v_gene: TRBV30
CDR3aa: CAWKRDRVRAFF

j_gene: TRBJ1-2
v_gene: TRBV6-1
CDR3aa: CASSEALTPGGGGYGYTF

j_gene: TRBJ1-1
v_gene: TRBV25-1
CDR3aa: CASSAQGPAEAFF

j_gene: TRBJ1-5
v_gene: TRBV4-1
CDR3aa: CASSQDRRDSYQGSNQPQHF

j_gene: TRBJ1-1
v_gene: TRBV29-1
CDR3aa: CSAHQDFYTEAFF

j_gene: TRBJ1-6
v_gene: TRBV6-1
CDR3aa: CASSESGTGNLNSPLHF

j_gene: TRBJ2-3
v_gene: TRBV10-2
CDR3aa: CASSEPGLAETTDTQYF

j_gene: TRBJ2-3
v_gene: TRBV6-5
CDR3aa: CASSWTGSTDTQYF

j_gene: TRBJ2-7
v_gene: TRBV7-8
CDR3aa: CASSPSNLGSYEQYF

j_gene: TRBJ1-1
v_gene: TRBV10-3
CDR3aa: CAISTFGGPMTEAFF

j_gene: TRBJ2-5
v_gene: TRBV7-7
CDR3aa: CASSQTGLGQETQYF

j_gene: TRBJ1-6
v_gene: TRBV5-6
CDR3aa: CASSWTLQGNSYNSPLHF

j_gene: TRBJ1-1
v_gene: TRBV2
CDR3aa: CASSERGIDTEAFF

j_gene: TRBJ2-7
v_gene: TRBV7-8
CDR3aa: CASSLRGEGQYF

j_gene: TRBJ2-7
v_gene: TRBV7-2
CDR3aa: CASSLYRGGSGEQYF

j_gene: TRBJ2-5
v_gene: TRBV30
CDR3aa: CAWSDGELQETQYF

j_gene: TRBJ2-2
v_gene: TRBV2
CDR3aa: CASSDAGTGELFF

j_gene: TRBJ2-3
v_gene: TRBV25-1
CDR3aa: CASSGTGDTDTQYF

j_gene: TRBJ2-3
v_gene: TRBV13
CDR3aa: CASSLEASGRLDTQYF

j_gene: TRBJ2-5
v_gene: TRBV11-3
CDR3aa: CASTTKSGLQETQYF

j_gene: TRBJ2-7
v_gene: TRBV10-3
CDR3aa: CAISEGTGGTSTYEQYF

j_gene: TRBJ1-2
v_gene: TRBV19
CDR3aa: CASSTSSATWSGYTF